This paragraph covers one T cell receptor beta chain sequence. Its cognate antigen is unknown. This sample is drawn from a study of CD8+CD57+ T cells in acquired aplastic anemia. As for the study in general: DNA from sorted CD4+ and CD8+ cells averaged about 3.2 ug. Points from the study as a whole: Roughly 28 was the count of CD8+ CDR3 sequences that patients shared with controls. The study found no significant CD8+ Simpson's diversity difference between patients and controls.

Patients sequenced had flow cytometry evidence of CD8+CD57+ cell expansion. A severe acquired aplastic anemia diagnosis applied to all patients. CDR3 and TCR beta VDJ profiling relied on genomic DNA as the template. Each CDR3 protein gets one entry after TCRdb re-called the reads with MiXCR. The profile shows about 250,000 distinct CDR3 sequences, 40% to 50% of them singletons. V trimming: 6 bases; J trimming: 0 bases; junction bases outside the gene matches: 2. Germline CDR1 reads KGHDR; CDR2 reads SFDVKD. The CDR3 contains 14 residues. The sequence derives from a human donor with aplastic anemia. The source material was sorted CD4+, CD8+, or CD8+CD57+ T cells (not recorded which) from PBMCs. The rearrangement joins TRBV24-1 to TRBJ1-1; 8 nucleotides line up with TRBD1. The CDR3 region is CATSTGQVNTEAFF. As DNA, the CDR3 is TGTGCCACCAGTACGGGACAGGTGAACACTGAAGCTTTCTTT.